The TCR beta chain under discussion was sequenced for a study of control samples from healthy donors and cancer patients. This CDR3 comprises 19 residues. Trimming left V 3 bases short and J 0 bases short, with 18 bases between. Profiled with immunoSEQ multiplex PCR; TCRdb holds only in-frame clones, not every one. The sample lists around 100,000 clones, approximately 90% occurring once. This clone appeared a single time. The source is a woman younger than 35 in good health. This chain connects TRBV23-1 to TRBJ2-6; tentative D call: TRBD1 (6 bases). TRBV23-1 is an ORF, and what it does is uncertain. Sequencing was carried out using blood. CDR3 coding DNA: TGCGCCAGCAGTCACTTCCCATGCACAGGGAGCTCTGGGGCCAACGTCCTGACTTTC. Amino acid sequence: CASSHFPCTGSSGANVLTF.